This T cell receptor beta chain emerged from a study of shared clonotypes between healthy human individuals. Whole-study results and caveats: Compared with memory subsets, naive subsets generally had larger estimated richness.

Methods used by the authors: Filtering differed because ImmunoSEQ produced junction-only sequences that carried no quality scores. TCRdb keeps only in-frame clones here, not all; method: immunoSEQ multiplex PCR. V, J and clone size are taken as reported in that table, and D and trimming were inferred from the DNA itself. Altogether around 510,000 clones are present, 90% to 96% being singletons, with the ten largest covering around 0.066%. The count of this clone is one. What it binds is unknown. Trimming took off 0 bases at V and 3 bases at J, with 12 bases between the two ends. The CDR3 spans 15 residues. Germline CDR1 is LNHDA and CDR2 is SQIVND (reference sequence).

The source material was naive CD4+ T cells sorted from blood. As to subset: CD45RA+ positively selected. This receptor was taken from a woman aged 25 to 45 in good health. This sequence joins TRBV19 and TRBJ2-7; D gene ambiguous. The CDR3 bases are TGTGCCAGTAGTATAGATTCTCAAGGTGGCTACGAGCAGTACTTC. This sequence encodes CASSIDSQGGYEQYF.